This TCR beta chain originates from a study of blood T cell repertoires in COVID-19. Background on the study: Acute-phase and convalescent COVID-19 samples originated in the United States, Italy and Spain. The analysed material was cDNA or gDNA that came from T cells, B-cell-depleted T cells, or PBMCs.

The CDR3 spans 16 residues. Trimming took off 4 bases at V and 3 bases at J, with 17 bases between the two ends. The germline V gene has CDR1 SGDLS and CDR2 YYNGEE. Under the authors' procedure: Amplification from reference gene primers served as the basis for estimated nucleated cell counts. Profiled with immunoSEQ multiplex PCR; TCRdb holds only in-frame clones, not every one. That table is the source of V, J and clone size, and D and trimming were worked out from the DNA. The table includes roughly 140,000 clones, approximately 80% detected once. The V and J genes are TRBV9 and TRBJ2-1; D is perhaps TRBD2 (6 bases). The TCR originated in a human donor in a cohort sampled during active COVID-19. The specimen sequenced was peripheral blood. CDR3 sequence reads: CASSPEGLGGYNEQFF. DNA for the CDR3: TGTGCCAGCAGCCCCGAGGGACTGGGGGGCTACAATGAGCAGTTCTTC.